The rows below give T cell receptor beta chains drawn from one sample of a study of T cell responses to AZD1222 COVID-19 vaccine. Measured with immunoSEQ multiplex PCR; TCRdb has only the in-frame clones, and not every one. The data contain about 82,000 clones, roughly 87% of them seen just once; the ten biggest clones take up roughly 18%. The sample consisted of peripheral blood, taken 28 days after the second AZD1222 dose. The receptor source for this set is an adult who received the AZD1222 COVID-19 vaccine. Both conserved end residues are part of each CDR3. Fields, in order: D gene, clone size, J gene, V gene, CDR3 protein, CDR3 DNA. A D gene is named only where the DNA matches it firmly. Rows give clone size only sometimes, using once, few, many, or a class for an expanded clone.

d_gene: .
abundance: once
j_gene: TRBJ2-1
v_gene: TRBV5-1
CDR3aa: CASSFISGQYNEQFF
CDR3nt: TGCGCCAGCAGCTTCATCTCCGGTCAATACAATGAGCAGTTCTTC

d_gene: .
abundance: .
j_gene: TRBJ2-5
v_gene: TRBV2
CDR3aa: CASSQSQETQYF
CDR3nt: TGTGCCAGCAGTCAGAGCCAAGAGACCCAGTACTTC

d_gene: .
abundance: .
j_gene: TRBJ1-1
v_gene: TRBV19
CDR3aa: CASSNRQAEAFF
CDR3nt: TGTGCCAGTAGTAACCGACAGGCTGAAGCTTTCTTT

d_gene: .
abundance: .
j_gene: TRBJ2-7
v_gene: TRBV6-5
CDR3aa: CASTRARGYEQYF
CDR3nt: TGTGCCAGCACCAGAGCTAGAGGGTACGAGCAGTACTTC

d_gene: .
abundance: once
j_gene: TRBJ1-1
v_gene: TRBV5-5
CDR3aa: CASSLGGATEAFF
CDR3nt: TGTGCCAGCAGCTTGGGGGGTGCTACTGAAGCTTTCTTT

d_gene: .
abundance: .
j_gene: TRBJ1-4
v_gene: TRBV14
CDR3aa: CASSLRHYEKLFF
CDR3nt: TGTGCCAGCAGCCTCCGACACTATGAAAAACTGTTTTTT

d_gene: .
abundance: .
j_gene: TRBJ1-3
v_gene: TRBV5-1
CDR3aa: CASSLLTAASSGNTIYF
CDR3nt: TGCGCCAGCAGCTTACTGACAGCGGCGAGCTCTGGAAACACCATATATTTT

d_gene: TRBD2
abundance: .
j_gene: TRBJ2-5
v_gene: TRBV29-1
CDR3aa: CSVKRGAPLQETQYF
CDR3nt: TGCAGCGTGAAGCGGGGGGCACCACTCCAAGAGACCCAGTACTTC

d_gene: .
abundance: .
j_gene: TRBJ1-1
v_gene: TRBV11-2
CDR3aa: CASSPAGGAFF
CDR3nt: TGTGCCAGCAGCCCCGCGGGTGGAGCTTTCTTT

d_gene: .
abundance: .
j_gene: TRBJ1-4
v_gene: TRBV29-1
CDR3aa: CSGLGYEKLFF
CDR3nt: TGCAGCGGGTTGGGGTATGAAAAACTGTTTTTT

d_gene: .
abundance: .
j_gene: TRBJ2-5
v_gene: TRBV19
CDR3aa: CASSMTPRETQYF
CDR3nt: TGTGCCAGTAGTATGACTCCTCGGGAGACCCAGTACTTC

d_gene: TRBD1
abundance: many
j_gene: TRBJ1-2
v_gene: TRBV3-1/TRBV3-2
CDR3aa: CASSQGQGNYGYTF
CDR3nt: TGTGCCAGCAGCCAAGGACAGGGAAACTATGGCTACACCTTC

d_gene: .
abundance: .
j_gene: TRBJ1-2
v_gene: TRBV20-1
CDR3aa: CSARSRGGYTF
CDR3nt: TGCAGTGCTCGGTCCCGTGGAGGCTACACCTTC

d_gene: .
abundance: .
j_gene: TRBJ1-2
v_gene: TRBV30
CDR3aa: CAWSGRINYGYTF
CDR3nt: TGTGCCTGGAGTGGCCGGATCAACTATGGCTACACCTTC

d_gene: TRBD2
abundance: once
j_gene: TRBJ2-5
v_gene: TRBV27
CDR3aa: CASRTTLGPRGETQYF
CDR3nt: TGTGCCAGCAGGACTACACTCGGACCGCGGGGGGAGACCCAGTACTTC

d_gene: .
abundance: .
j_gene: TRBJ1-6
v_gene: TRBV30
CDR3aa: CAWGGRVDSPLHF
CDR3nt: TGTGCCTGGGGGGGAAGAGTAGATTCACCCCTCCACTTT

d_gene: .
abundance: .
j_gene: TRBJ2-1
v_gene: TRBV12-5
CDR3aa: CASGLARATDEQFF
CDR3nt: TGTGCTAGTGGTTTGGCCCGGGCCACCGATGAGCAGTTCTTC

d_gene: TRBD1
abundance: .
j_gene: TRBJ1-2
v_gene: TRBV4-2
CDR3aa: CASSEDRLYGYTF
CDR3nt: TGTGCCAGCAGTGAGGACAGGCTCTATGGCTACACCTTC

d_gene: TRBD1
abundance: .
j_gene: TRBJ1-4
v_gene: TRBV28
CDR3aa: CASSLRTGGNEKLFF
CDR3nt: TGTGCCAGCAGTCTCCGGACAGGGGGTAATGAAAAACTGTTTTTT

d_gene: TRBD1
abundance: .
j_gene: TRBJ2-7
v_gene: TRBV5-1
CDR3aa: CASSRTGPAYEQYF
CDR3nt: TGCGCCAGCAGCCGGACAGGTCCTGCCTACGAGCAGTACTTC

d_gene: TRBD1
abundance: .
j_gene: TRBJ2-7
v_gene: TRBV2
CDR3aa: CASNFGSGGSYEQYF
CDR3nt: TGTGCCAGCAATTTCGGGTCAGGGGGCAGCTACGAGCAGTACTTC

d_gene: .
abundance: .
j_gene: TRBJ1-2
v_gene: TRBV19
CDR3aa: CASNLRLLGGYTF
CDR3nt: TGTGCCAGTAATCTTCGCCTGCTTGGAGGCTACACCTTC

d_gene: .
abundance: once
j_gene: TRBJ1-1
v_gene: TRBV7-9
CDR3aa: CASSPLGVMNTEAFF
CDR3nt: TGTGCCAGCAGCCCCCTCGGAGTGATGAACACTGAAGCTTTCTTT

d_gene: .
abundance: few
j_gene: TRBJ2-7
v_gene: TRBV5-1
CDR3aa: CASSLGQGANYEQYF
CDR3nt: TGCGCCAGCAGCTTGGGCCAGGGCGCTAACTACGAGCAGTACTTC

d_gene: TRBD1
abundance: few
j_gene: TRBJ2-7
v_gene: TRBV6-5
CDR3aa: CASRPGTGVYEQYF
CDR3nt: TGTGCCAGCAGGCCCGGGACAGGGGTGTACGAGCAGTACTTC

d_gene: .
abundance: .
j_gene: TRBJ2-2
v_gene: TRBV9
CDR3aa: CASSVATSPHGELFF
CDR3nt: TGTGCCAGCAGCGTAGCTACGAGTCCCCACGGGGAGCTGTTTTTT

d_gene: .
abundance: .
j_gene: TRBJ1-1
v_gene: TRBV14
CDR3aa: CASSQDLGRNTEAFF
CDR3nt: TGTGCCAGCAGCCAAGACCTAGGACGAAACACTGAAGCTTTCTTT

d_gene: TRBD1
abundance: .
j_gene: TRBJ2-7
v_gene: TRBV10-3
CDR3aa: CAISQPGQGAYEQYF
CDR3nt: TGTGCCATCAGTCAACCGGGACAGGGAGCCTACGAGCAGTACTTC

d_gene: .
abundance: .
j_gene: TRBJ1-1
v_gene: TRBV30
CDR3aa: CAWLTVYTEAFF
CDR3nt: TGTGCCTGGCTAACGGTCTACACTGAAGCTTTCTTT

d_gene: TRBD2
abundance: .
j_gene: TRBJ2-2
v_gene: TRBV9
CDR3aa: CASSPRTRRGTGELFF
CDR3nt: TGTGCCAGCAGCCCCCGGACTAGACGAGGAACCGGGGAGCTGTTTTTT

d_gene: TRBD1
abundance: .
j_gene: TRBJ1-5
v_gene: TRBV7-2
CDR3aa: CASSFETGKGQPQHF
CDR3nt: TGTGCCAGCAGCTTCGAGACAGGGAAAGGGCAGCCCCAGCATTTT

d_gene: .
abundance: .
j_gene: TRBJ1-2
v_gene: TRBV3-1/TRBV3-2
CDR3aa: CASSPLTFHYGYTF
CDR3nt: TGTGCCAGCAGCCCCCTCACATTCCATTATGGCTACACCTTC

d_gene: .
abundance: .
j_gene: TRBJ1-1
v_gene: TRBV13
CDR3aa: CASSLGGSLNTEAFF
CDR3nt: TGTGCCAGCAGCTTAGGCGGCAGCTTGAACACTGAAGCTTTCTTT

d_gene: TRBD1
abundance: .
j_gene: TRBJ2-2
v_gene: TRBV3-1/TRBV3-2
CDR3aa: CASSTKGQGNTGELFF
CDR3nt: TGTGCCAGCAGCACAAAGGGACAGGGTAATACCGGGGAGCTGTTTTTT

d_gene: .
abundance: .
j_gene: TRBJ1-6
v_gene: TRBV6-1
CDR3aa: CASSEGQGKSYNSPLHF
CDR3nt: TGTGCCAGCAGTGAGGGGCAGGGTAAATCCTATAATTCACCCCTCCACTTT

d_gene: .
abundance: .
j_gene: TRBJ1-1
v_gene: TRBV4-2
CDR3aa: CASSQEPFESGEAFF
CDR3nt: TGTGCCAGCAGCCAAGAGCCCTTTGAATCGGGTGAAGCTTTCTTT

d_gene: .
abundance: .
j_gene: TRBJ1-5
v_gene: TRBV2
CDR3aa: CASGLIGSNQPQHF
CDR3nt: TGTGCCAGCGGACTTATCGGTAGCAATCAGCCCCAGCATTTT

d_gene: .
abundance: .
j_gene: TRBJ1-6
v_gene: TRBV10-3
CDR3aa: CAISESPPTAHSYNSPLHF
CDR3nt: TGTGCCATCAGTGAGTCTCCTCCCACAGCCCATTCCTATAATTCACCCCTCCACTTT

d_gene: .
abundance: .
j_gene: TRBJ2-5
v_gene: TRBV28
CDR3aa: CASGLIGETQYF
CDR3nt: TGTGCCAGCGGCCTTATAGGGGAGACCCAGTACTTC

d_gene: .
abundance: once
j_gene: TRBJ1-2
v_gene: TRBV9
CDR3aa: CASSTTTYGYTF
CDR3nt: TGTGCCAGCAGCACGACTACTTATGGCTACACCTTC

d_gene: .
abundance: .
j_gene: TRBJ1-2
v_gene: TRBV6-1
CDR3aa: CASSEANFGNGYTF
CDR3nt: TGTGCCAGCAGTGAAGCGAACTTCGGTAATGGCTACACCTTC

d_gene: TRBD1
abundance: .
j_gene: TRBJ1-1
v_gene: TRBV15
CDR3aa: CATSKGDRGSNTEAFF
CDR3nt: TGTGCCACCAGCAAAGGGGACAGGGGATCGAACACTGAAGCTTTCTTT

d_gene: .
abundance: .
j_gene: TRBJ2-7
v_gene: TRBV6-5
CDR3aa: CASLDWGSSYEQYF
CDR3nt: TGTGCCAGCCTCGATTGGGGCAGCTCCTACGAGCAGTACTTC

d_gene: TRBD1
abundance: .
j_gene: TRBJ1-2
v_gene: TRBV10-3
CDR3aa: CAISEGQGIGYTF
CDR3nt: TGTGCCATCAGTGAGGGACAGGGGATCGGCTACACCTTC

d_gene: .
abundance: .
j_gene: TRBJ1-5
v_gene: TRBV28
CDR3aa: CASSTLADNQPQHF
CDR3nt: TGTGCCAGCAGTACACTGGCAGACAATCAGCCCCAGCATTTT

d_gene: TRBD2
abundance: once
j_gene: TRBJ2-5
v_gene: TRBV7-3
CDR3aa: CASSLLAGGPQETQYF
CDR3nt: TGTGCCAGCAGCTTATTGGCGGGGGGGCCCCAAGAGACCCAGTACTTC

d_gene: .
abundance: .
j_gene: TRBJ1-4
v_gene: TRBV6-6
CDR3aa: CASSPRVVRRTNEKLFF
CDR3nt: TGTGCCAGCAGTCCCCGAGTAGTAAGAAGAACTAATGAAAAACTGTTTTTT

d_gene: .
abundance: .
j_gene: TRBJ2-2
v_gene: TRBV2
CDR3aa: CASSERASDNTGELFF
CDR3nt: TGTGCCAGCAGTGAAAGGGCTAGCGATAACACCGGGGAGCTGTTTTTT

d_gene: .
abundance: .
j_gene: TRBJ1-1
v_gene: TRBV21-1
CDR3aa: CASSRGQEGSEAFF
CDR3nt: TGTGCCAGCAGCAGGGGACAGGAAGGTTCTGAAGCTTTCTTT

d_gene: .
abundance: .
j_gene: TRBJ2-7
v_gene: TRBV28
CDR3aa: CASRSGLGTRTYEQYF
CDR3nt: TGTGCCAGCAGGTCAGGCCTCGGGACAAGAACCTACGAGCAGTACTTC

d_gene: .
abundance: .
j_gene: TRBJ1-3
v_gene: TRBV6-5
CDR3aa: CASGKQGNSGNTIYF
CDR3nt: TGTGCCAGCGGTAAACAGGGCAACTCTGGAAACACCATATATTTT

d_gene: .
abundance: once
j_gene: TRBJ1-2
v_gene: TRBV28
CDR3aa: CASSPSGSSNYGYTF
CDR3nt: TGTGCCAGCAGCCCGAGTGGTTCTTCTAACTATGGCTACACCTTC

d_gene: TRBD1
abundance: .
j_gene: TRBJ1-2
v_gene: TRBV5-8
CDR3aa: CASSLADRDVGYTF
CDR3nt: TGTGCCAGCAGCTTGGCTGACAGGGACGTGGGCTACACCTTC

d_gene: TRBD2
abundance: .
j_gene: TRBJ2-7
v_gene: TRBV30
CDR3aa: CASFGTSFSYEQYF
CDR3nt: TGTGCCTCCTTCGGGACTAGCTTCTCCTACGAGCAGTACTTC

d_gene: TRBD1
abundance: .
j_gene: TRBJ2-7
v_gene: TRBV29-1
CDR3aa: CSVNLGTGGDEQYF
CDR3nt: TGCAGCGTTAATCTCGGTACAGGGGGAGACGAGCAGTACTTC

d_gene: .
abundance: .
j_gene: TRBJ1-1
v_gene: TRBV3-1/TRBV3-2
CDR3aa: CASSSGTIIEAFF
CDR3nt: TGTGCCAGCAGCTCCGGGACAATAATTGAAGCTTTCTTT

d_gene: .
abundance: .
j_gene: TRBJ1-5
v_gene: TRBV19
CDR3aa: CASRWRTPNQPQHF
CDR3nt: TGTGCCAGTAGGTGGAGGACTCCCAATCAGCCCCAGCATTTT

d_gene: .
abundance: .
j_gene: TRBJ2-3
v_gene: TRBV19
CDR3aa: CASSGPQRDTQYF
CDR3nt: TGTGCCAGTAGTGGTCCGCAGCGGGATACGCAGTATTTT

d_gene: TRBD1
abundance: .
j_gene: TRBJ1-2
v_gene: TRBV6-5
CDR3aa: CAISLGQGYGYTF
CDR3nt: TGTGCCATCTCGCTCGGACAGGGATATGGCTACACCTTC

d_gene: .
abundance: once
j_gene: TRBJ1-1
v_gene: TRBV9
CDR3aa: CASSRGQTGDTEAFF
CDR3nt: TGTGCCAGCAGCCGGGGACAAACTGGAGACACTGAAGCTTTCTTT